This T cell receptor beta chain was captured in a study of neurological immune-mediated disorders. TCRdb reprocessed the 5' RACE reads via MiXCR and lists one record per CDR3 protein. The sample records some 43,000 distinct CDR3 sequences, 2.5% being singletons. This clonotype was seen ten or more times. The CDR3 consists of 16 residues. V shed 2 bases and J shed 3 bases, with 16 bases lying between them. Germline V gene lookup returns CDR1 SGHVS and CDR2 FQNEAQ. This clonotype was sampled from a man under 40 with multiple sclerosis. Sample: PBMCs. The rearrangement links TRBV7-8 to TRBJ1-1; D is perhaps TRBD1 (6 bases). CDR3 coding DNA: TGTGCCAGCAGCTTAAGATTCGGGGGCAGCCACACTGAAGCTTTCTTT. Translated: CASSLRFGGSHTEAFF.